One sample yielded the 24 T cell receptor beta chains listed below, sequenced in a study of blood T cell repertoires in COVID-19. Profiling relied on immunoSEQ multiplex PCR, and the TCRdb table lists in-frame clones only, not all of them. The sample contains approximately 390,000 clones, approximately 90% of which appear only once. Sample: PBMCs or T cells enriched from blood (not recorded which). These receptor sequences come from a woman in her 50s who had recovered from COVID-19.

V usage is TRBV15 and J usage is TRBJ1-1; TRBD1 matches at 8 bases. From germline, CDR1 is LNHNV and CDR2 YYDKDF (reference sequence). CDR3 length equals 15 residues. V was pared by 1 base and J by 0 bases, with 1 base of the junction left unmatched. CDR3 nucleotides: TGTGCCACCAGCAGAGGACAGGGGCTGAACACTGAAGCTTTCTTT. Its translation is CATSRGQGLNTEAFF. Supplemented by reference TRBV15 and TRBJ1-1, the full variable domain reads DAMVIQNPRYQVTQFGKPVTLSCSQTLNHNVMYWYQQKSSQAPKLLFHYYDKDFNNEADTPDNFQSRRPNTSFCFLDIRSPGLGDTAMYLCATSRGQGLNTEAFFGQGTRLTVV.

V gene TRBV29-1 combines with J gene TRBJ2-5; 9 nucleotides match TRBD2. This CDR3 contains 15 residues. The trim removed 2 bases at V and 1 base at J, leaving 5 bases unmatched. Germline assignment: CDR1 SQVTM and CDR2 ANQGSEA. The CDR3, as DNA: TGCAGCGTTGAAAAGCGGGGGGCCCTCCAAGAGACCCAGTACTTC. Its protein is CSVEKRGALQETQYF.

As for this clone: At the DNA level, this CDR3 is encoded by other sequences in the same sample as well. The chain couples TRBV5-1 to TRBJ1-2, with D uncertain. CDR1 and CDR2 from the germline V gene are SGHRS and YFSETQ. Trimming took off 0 bases at V and 2 bases at J, with 8 bases between the two ends. The CDR3 totals 14 residues. The CDR3 loop reads CASSLGTANYGYTF. The CDR3 DNA is TGCGCCAGCAGCTTGGGCACAGCCAACTATGGCTACACCTTC.

The chain uses TRBV30 and TRBJ1-1, with D perhaps matching TRBD1 (5 bases). V was pared by 0 bases and J by 5 bases, with 13 bases between. This CDR3 has 14 amino acids. The germline gives CDR1 GTSNPN, CDR2 SVGIG (reference sequence). The CDR3, as DNA: TGTGCCTGGAGTGTACGTCCAGGGTGGACTGAAGCTTTCTTT. This gives the protein CAWSVRPGWTEAFF.

The genes are TRBV12-3 or TRBV12-4 and TRBJ2-1; D is uncertain. Trimming removed 4 bases from V and 6 bases from J, with 10 bases in between. The CDR3 loop spans 13 amino acids. CDR3: CASSSGPPNEQFF. The CDR3 nucleotides are TGTGCCAGCAGTTCGGGTCCACCCAATGAGCAGTTCTTC.

The rearrangement uses TRBV7-2 and TRBJ2-2, with D possibly matching TRBD2 (6 bases). V lost 3 bases and J lost 3, with 11 bases in between. Germline values: CDR1 SGHTA, CDR2 FQGNSA. CDR3 length equals 15 residues. CDR3 bases: TGTGCCAGCAGCTTTCGAAGCGGGTACACCGGGGAGCTGTTTTTT. Its translation: CASSFRSGYTGELFF. The full variable domain, with the rest looked up from reference TRBV7-2 and TRBJ2-2, is GAGVSQSPSNKVTEKGKDVELRCDPISGHTALYWYRQSLGQGLEFLIYFQGNSAPDKSGLPSDRFSAERTGGSVSTLTIQRTQQEDSAVYLCASSFRSGYTGELFFGEGSRLTVL.

In DNA, the CDR3 is TGCGCCAGCAGCTTGGCTGCGGGACAGACCTACGAGCAGTACTTC. It encodes CASSLAAGQTYEQYF. The gene calls are TRBV5-1 and TRBJ2-7, with D tentatively TRBD1 (7 bases). The V gene lost 0 bases and the J gene lost 2 bases, with 12 bases spanning the gap. This CDR3 spans 15 amino acids. Germline values: CDR1 SGHRS, CDR2 YFSETQ.

The CDR3 spells CAWTLSGTGGNQPQHF. The CDR3 coding sequence is TGTGCCTGGACCCTATCCGGGACAGGGGGCAATCAGCCCCAGCATTTT. The chain has TRBV30 and TRBJ1-5, with 10 nucleotides matching TRBD1. V lost 4 bases, J lost 2 bases, and 8 bases stayed unmatched. CDR3 length equals 16 residues. Germline-derived CDR1 and CDR2 are GTSNPN and SVGIG (reference sequence).

V and J are TRBV10-3 and TRBJ2-2; no clear D. V was shortened by 4 bases and J by 7 bases, with 10 bases between the two germline ends. The CDR3 extends over 13 amino acids. CDR1 and CDR2 (germline): ENHRY, SYGVKD. CDR3 protein: CAISGVSGGELFF. In DNA, the CDR3 is TGTGCCATCAGTGGGGTGTCGGGCGGGGAGCTGTTTTTT.

The rearrangement uses TRBV11-2 and TRBJ2-7, with 8 bases identical to TRBD1. Germline V gene lookup returns CDR1 SGHAT and CDR2 FQNNGV. The V and J ends lost 1 base and 2 bases, in that order; junction bases with no gene match: 1. The CDR3 runs to 14 residues. CDR3 sequence: CASSLGTGPYEQYF. CDR3 in DNA: TGTGCCAGCAGCTTAGGGACAGGGCCCTACGAGCAGTACTTC.

CDR3 coding DNA: TGTGCCAGCAGCACAGGAGATACGCAGTATTTT. This encodes CASSTGDTQYF. The V call is TRBV11-2, the J call TRBJ2-3, with D possibly TRBD1 on 5 matching bases. The CDR3 is 11 residues long. CDR1 SGHAT and CDR2 FQNNGV come from the germline V gene. V dropped 5 bases and J dropped 5 bases, with 5 bases sitting between them.

Concerning this clone: The sample contains more than one DNA sequence encoding this CDR3. This chain connects TRBV18 to TRBJ1-4; D perhaps matches TRBD1 (5 bases). Between the trimmed V and J ends, which lost 1 base and 0 bases, there was a span of 6 bases. The germline CDR1 and CDR2 sequences are KGHSH and LQKENI. The CDR3 sequence is 15 residues long. CDR3 nucleotides: TGTGCCAGCTCACCACGGGGGGCAACTAATGAAAAACTGTTTTTT. Amino acids: CASSPRGATNEKLFF.

The chain is built from TRBV18 and TRBJ1-1; D gene unclear. The CDR3 is 13 amino acids. In germline, CDR1 is KGHSH, CDR2 LQKENI. Deletions cut 6 bases from V and 5 bases from J, with 13 bases between. CDR3 sequence reads: CASSLTKGTEAFF. In DNA form, the CDR3 reads TGTGCCAGCTCGCTGACAAAAGGAACTGAAGCTTTCTTT.

The rearrangement links TRBV5-1 to TRBJ1-6, with TRBD1 identical over 7 bases. The CDR3 is 14 amino acids. V dropped 4 bases and J dropped 6; count of bases not matched to a gene: 4. In germline, CDR1 is SGHRS, CDR2 YFSETQ. The CDR3 region has the DNA TGCGCCAGCAGCGACGGGACAGCTAATTCACCCCTCCACTTT. It yields the protein CASSDGTANSPLHF.

This clone was observed a single time. This rearrangement joins TRBV3-1 (or the pseudogene TRBV3-2) to TRBJ2-1; D gene ambiguous. Germline CDR1 LGHDT, CDR2 YNNKEL (reference sequence). Deletions cut 1 base from V and 0 bases from J, with 13 bases between. There are 17 residues in the CDR3. This chain's CDR3 is CASSQVLLLSSYNEQFF. CDR3 nucleotide sequence: TGTGCCAGCAGCCAAGTGTTGTTATTGAGCTCCTACAATGAGCAGTTCTTC.

There are a few counts of this clone. The chain couples TRBV7-2 to TRBJ2-7; weak D call: TRBD1 (5 bases). Germline V lookup: CDR1 SGHTA, CDR2 FQGNSA. Trimming took off 6 bases at V and 2 bases at J, with 17 bases between the two ends. There are 15 residues in the CDR3. CDR3 amino acids: CASSLRQGDTYEQYF. The CDR3 nucleotides read TGTGCCAGCAGTTTACGCCAGGGCGATACCTACGAGCAGTACTTC.

The chain employs TRBV6-5 and TRBJ1-6; D is perhaps TRBD1 (5 bases). The CDR3 consists of 15 residues. The germline gives CDR1 MNHEY, CDR2 SVGAGI. V was trimmed by 4 bases and J by 6 bases, leaving 13 bases between them. The chain's CDR3 is CASSLMGQFNSPLHF. Here the CDR3 DNA reads TGTGCCAGCAGTTTAATGGGGCAGTTTAATTCACCCCTCCACTTT.

The chain recombines TRBV5-1 with TRBJ2-2; 12 positions agree with TRBD1. The length of the CDR3 is 16 residues. Trimming cost V 6 bases and J 10 bases; bases outside gene matches: 13. In germline, CDR1 is SGHRS, CDR2 YFSETQ. CDR3 nucleotides: TGCGCCAGCAACCAGGGACAGGGGGCGAGTGGAGAGGAGCTGTTTTTT. It yields the protein CASNQGQGASGEELFF.

The CDR3 spells CASSYEGGSRYEQYF. DNA of the CDR3: TGTGCCAGCAGTTACGAGGGGGGGAGTCGGTACGAGCAGTACTTC. The chain recombines TRBV6-6 with TRBJ2-7; weak D call: TRBD2 (7 bases). CDR1 is MNHNY, CDR2 SVGAGI, per germline (reference sequence). Trimming cost V 2 bases and J 4 bases, with 15 bases left between them. The CDR3 loop spans 15 amino acids.

This clone was seen a few times. V gene TRBV19 combines with J gene TRBJ1-1, with D unclear. Germline CDR1 is LNHDA and CDR2 is SQIVND (reference sequence). Trimming removed 3 bases at V and 1 base at J, with 6 bases between. This CDR3 has 13 residues. The CDR3 protein is CASSIFRNTEAFF. The CDR3 bases are TGTGCCAGTAGTATTTTTAGGAACACTGAAGCTTTCTTT.

The chain uses TRBV2 and TRBJ1-1; 10 bases line up with TRBD1. Germline assignment: CDR1 SNHLY and CDR2 FYNNEI. The CDR3 runs 13 residues. V was clipped by 6 bases and J by 8 bases; unmatched bases: 6. Here the CDR3 reads CASRNRGQGEAFF. In DNA form, the CDR3 reads TGTGCCAGCAGGAATAGGGGACAGGGGGAAGCTTTCTTT.

The J gene is TRBJ2-3, the V gene TRBV28, with 12 bases identical to TRBD1. V shed 4 bases and J 4 bases; nucleotides not matched to a gene: 9. CDR1 and CDR2 from the germline V gene are MDHEN and SYDVKM. The CDR3 is made up of 17 amino acids. In nucleotides, the CDR3 is TGTGCCAGCAGTTATTCACCCCGGGACAGGGGGCCAGATACGCAGTATTTT. It encodes CASSYSPRDRGPDTQYF.

The chain joins TRBV2 to TRBJ2-7, with 10 bases lining up with TRBD2. CDR3 length: 16 amino acids. Germline CDR1 and CDR2: SNHLY and FYNNEI. The ends lost 7 bases at V and 1 base at J; junction bases unmatched: 10. The DNA for the CDR3 is TGTGCCAGCACTGCGACCGGGACTAGCGAATCCTACGAGCAGTACTTC. This gives the protein CASTATGTSESYEQYF.

The V and J genes are TRBV7-8 and TRBJ2-5, with no clear D. This CDR3 contains 15 residues. Per germline, CDR1 SGHVS and CDR2 FQNEAQ. Trimming left V 5 bases short and J 1 base short, with 14 bases between. CDR3 nucleotides: TGTGCCAGCAGCCCCCCCACCTCCGGCCAAGAGACCCAGTACTTC. Amino acids: CASSPPTSGQETQYF.